Below, 7 T cell receptor beta chains from the same sample are listed, as sequenced in a study of cytomegalovirus exposure and HLA in healthy donors. The primer mix had 60 Vbeta and 13 Jbeta primers. Repertoires were generated with immunoSEQ multiplex PCR, while TCRdb's copy carries only in-frame clones and drops some. This sample has 250,000 to 350,000 clones, with 75% to 90% found just once. Sequenced input: PBMCs. The receptors derive from a man between 40 and 49 years old in good health and CMV-seropositive.

The chain uses TRBV10-3 and TRBJ1-1; the D gene is possibly TRBD1 (5 bases). Germline V gene lookup returns CDR1 ENHRY and CDR2 SYGVKD. CDR3 length equals 13 residues. V shed 6 bases and J shed 3 bases, with 11 bases lying between them. The CDR3 region is CAISLDSYTEAFF. In DNA, the CDR3 is TGTGCCATCAGCCTCGACAGTTACACTGAAGCTTTCTTT.

The gene calls are TRBV19 and TRBJ1-5, with 8 bases that match TRBD1. The CDR3 contains 15 residues. Per the germline V gene, CDR1 is LNHDA and CDR2 is SQIVND (reference sequence). The J segment lost 0 bases and the V segment lost 7 bases, leaving 5 bases of the junction unmatched. This CDR3 is CASNPGTGSNQPQHF. As DNA, the CDR3 is TGTGCCAGTAATCCCGGGACAGGTAGCAATCAGCCCCAGCATTTT. Looking up the rest from reference TRBV19 and TRBJ1-5 gives the full variable domain: DGGITQSPKYLFRKEGQNVTLSCEQNLNHDAMYWYRQDPGQGLRLIYYSQIVNDFQKGDIAEGYSVSREKKESFPLTVTSAQKNPTAFYLCASNPGTGSNQPQHFGDGTRLSIL.

The V call is TRBV10-3, the J call TRBJ2-2, with 9 bases fitting TRBD1. CDR1 and CDR2 from the germline V gene are ENHRY and SYGVKD. With V trimmed by 6 bases and J by 5 bases, 7 bases remained unmatched. This CDR3 spans 15 amino acids. The CDR3 loop reads CAISPGTGRTGELFF. In DNA, the CDR3 is TGTGCCATCAGCCCCGGGACAGGGCGGACCGGGGAGCTGTTTTTT.

The chain carries TRBV7-9 and TRBJ2-7; D possibly corresponds to TRBD2 (5 bases). Germline CDR1 reads SEHNR; CDR2 reads FQNEAQ (reference sequence). This CDR3 has 13 residues. Trimming removed 2 bases from V and 5 bases from J, with 10 bases in between. CDR3 residues: CASSLTPGNEQYF. In DNA, the CDR3 is TGTGCCAGCAGCTTAACTCCCGGGAACGAGCAGTACTTC.

The chain employs TRBV6-5 and TRBJ2-1, with 9 bases that match TRBD2. The germline V gene encodes CDR1 MNHEY and CDR2 SVGAGI. With V trimmed by 4 bases and J by 1 base, 5 bases remained unmatched. The CDR3 covers 16 residues. The CDR3 sequence: CASSSFSGGSYNEQFF. DNA of the CDR3: TGTGCCAGCAGTTCTTTTAGCGGGGGATCCTACAATGAGCAGTTCTTC.

The chain couples TRBV7-2 to TRBJ1-2, with D hard to call. Per germline, CDR1 SGHTA and CDR2 FQGNSA. CDR3 size: 13 residues. With 4 bases removed from V and 7 bases from J, the gap between germline ends came to 13 bases. The CDR3: CASSSVTYSGYTF. For the CDR3, the DNA is TGTGCCAGCAGCTCGGTGACATACTCTGGCTACACCTTC.

The V and J genes are TRBV7-8 and TRBJ2-7, with 7 bases aligning to TRBD1. In germline, CDR1 is SGHVS, CDR2 FQNEAQ. Trimming cost V 6 bases and J 2 bases; bases outside gene matches: 7. The CDR3 totals 14 residues. CDR3 sequence reads: CASRYQTGTYEQYF. CDR3 DNA sequence: TGTGCCAGCAGGTACCAGACAGGGACCTACGAGCAGTACTTC.